This T cell receptor (beta chain) was profiled in a study of blood T cell repertoires in COVID-19 (dated by TCRdb to 2020 to 2021). Notes on the research overall: The collaborator samples originated in the United States, Italy and Spain and spanned the acute and convalescent phases of COVID-19. The material from the prospective study consisted of cDNA or gDNA derived from T cells, B-cell-depleted T cells, or PBMCs. Deeply sampled blood TCRbeta repertoires from subjects exposed to, actively infected with, or recovered from COVID-19 were included in the dataset. The repertoires were released in a freely available public database meant as a resource for research on the immune response to SARS-CoV-2. Samples came from the ongoing ImmuneRACE study (first 160 participants) plus 1,254 subjects from 6 global collaborators. The sample metadata nearly always contained a de-identified subject ID, COVID-19 status, age in years and sex. HLA class I and class II types, where available, came from metadata supplied by the sample provider rather than from assay-based typing.

What the authors observed across the whole study: How much clinical and demographic metadata was included differed by source and by participant, and the metadata was provided uncurated.

From the cysteine through the phenylalanine, the CDR3 covers 15 amino acids. Of the read, only the CDR3 DNA is kept; its 45 bases are in frame from base 1. For CDR1 and CDR2, the germline V gene lists SNHLY and FYNNEI. V gives up 4 bases and J gives up 0 bases, and the segment between their germline ends measures 11 bases. In Seattle, one collaborating source enrolled patients while the infection was active and tracked those patients longitudinally over the course of disease. Each collaborating institution followed its own protocols to collect whole blood in K2EDTA tubes. For TCRbeta analysis, collaborator samples were shipped as frozen whole blood, as isolated PBMCs, or as DNA extracted from either sample type. This clone was counted between two and nine times. Its antigen is unknown. Base qualities are not provided; no much larger clone lies one nucleotide away. TCRbeta CDR3 regions were amplified from genomic DNA by means of the immunoSEQ Assay, a bias-controlled multiplex PCR. The paper's data handling went like this. The number of nucleated cells in each sample was estimated by amplification of reference gene primers within the assay. Sequence reads were collapsed and filtered to measure the absolute abundance of every unique TCRbeta CDR3 rearrangement. For each sample, productive Simpson clonality was calculated by taking the square root of Simpson's diversity index across productive rearrangements. TCRdb carries this immuneACCESS record with in-frame sequences only. Its versions omit some clonotypes, under half of them owing to an unresolved V gene in the studies checked, with the rest unexplained. V, J and clone size were drawn from that table, and D and trimming were deduced from the DNA. The sample table contains 90,000 or so clones; only one count was recorded for about nine tenths of them. Together, the top ten hold roughly 5.1% of the sample.

Recombination linked TRBV2 to TRBJ2-3; matching of 6 bases hints at TRBD2 as the D gene. The TCR sequence derives from a man aged 55 to 70 with COVID-19, enrolled during active disease. Sequencing input: peripheral blood. The CDR3 reads as follows: CASSVLGGSTDTQYF. The nucleotide sequence reads as follows: TGTGCCAGCAGTGTATTGGGGGGAAGCACAGATACGCAGTATTTT.